The clone carrying this TCR beta chain is medium-sized within its sample. Its matching antigen is unknown. V trimming: 10 bases; J trimming: 2 bases; junction bases outside the gene matches: 4. Germline V gene data show CDR1 as SGHRS and CDR2 as YFSETQ. The CDR3 extends over 13 amino acids. These data belong to a study of radiation and T cells in renal cell carcinoma. Here immunoSEQ multiplex PCR was the method, and the copy in TCRdb shows in-frame clones only, minus some. The repertoire holds some 15,000 clones, with under 70% as singletons. Treatment meaning: treatment-naive control, cytoreductive nephrectomy. Controls were unirradiated tumors from treatment-naive cytoreductive nephrectomy patients. Controls included a few female and fewer than twelve male donors, resected 2011 to 2014. Whole-study results and caveats: Sampling covered only 0.95 to 1 g of each tumor. Irradiated tumors had higher TCR clonality than control tumors.

The sequence derives from a man between 35 and 55 years old with renal cell carcinoma. The sequences come from tumor tissue, collected from a patient whose treatment was nephrectomy without radiotherapy. The chain combines TRBV5-1 with TRBJ2-3, with TRBD2 identical over 10 bases. CDR3 residues: CACTSGVTDTQYF. The DNA for the CDR3 is TGCGCCTGCACTAGCGGGGTCACAGATACGCAGTATTTT.